The clone carrying this T cell receptor beta chain has just a few counts. With 6 bases clipped from V and 3 bases from J, the junction kept 7 bases outside the gene matches. Germline assignment: CDR1 MDHEN and CDR2 SYDVKM. The length of the CDR3 is 15 residues. The assay was immunoSEQ multiplex PCR, and TCRdb's table has in-frame clones only and misses some. The table lists 350,000 to 450,000 clones, about 89% of them singletons. This entry belongs to a study of blood T cell repertoires in COVID-19. The rearrangement joins TRBV28 to TRBJ1-5, with 8 bases fitting TRBD1. This TCR derives from a man in his forties with acute or convalescent COVID-19. Sequenced: peripheral blood. For the CDR3, the DNA is TGTGCCAGCAGAACCGGACAGGGCGACAATCAGCCCCAGCATTTT. Its translation: CASRTGQGDNQPQHF.